This TCR beta chain was documented in a study of shared clonotypes between healthy human individuals. V shed 5 bases and J shed 2 bases, with 15 bases lying between them. The CDR3 runs to 15 residues. In germline, CDR1 is SGHVS, CDR2 FNYEAQ. Produced via immunoSEQ multiplex PCR; TCRdb's table is partial and in-frame only. Of millions of clones listed, roughly 94% are singletons. The sample was naive CD4+ T cells sorted from blood. The subset denotes: CD45RA+ positively selected. V is TRBV7-6 and J is TRBJ2-5; tentatively, D is TRBD2 (6 bases). This clonotype originated in a man aged 18 to 35 in good health. CDR3 in amino acids: CASSPAAGTQETQYF. DNA of the CDR3: TGTGCCAGCAGCCCCGCGGCGGGGACTCAAGAGACCCAGTACTTC.